The sequence of this T cell receptor beta chain was determined in a study of blood T cells in healthy people across ages. About the research overall: Template switching captured about one barcoded beta molecule per two T cells. Study-wide results and caveats: More naive CD4+ cells and higher diversity marked long-lived donors relative to aged donors.

Trimming took 3 bases from V and 7 from J, leaving 16 bases between them. The length of the CDR3 is 14 residues. Germline V gene lookup returns CDR1 SGHTA and CDR2 FQGNSA. Notes on this clonotype: What it recognizes is unknown. Being one base from a much bigger clone, this may be a read error.

Isolation yielded PBMCs, at least 7 million per sample, in every case. A second PCR of 7 to 11 cycles used a sample-barcoded 5' primer and a J-beta primer mix. TCRdb itself ran the 5' RACE reads through MiXCR, one entry per CDR3 protein. The sample holds 650,000 to 1,000,000 distinct CDR3 sequences, about 37% seen once. The chain couples TRBV7-2 to TRBJ2-7; perhaps TRBD1 as D (5 bases). The specimen sequenced was blood. The TCR was taken from a man aged 18 to 29 in good health. The CDR3 DNA is TGTGCCAGCAGCTTGGCAGACAGCTACAATGAGCAGTACTTC. Protein product: CASSLADSYNEQYF.